The 12 T cell receptor beta chains in this list originate from one sample, sequenced in a study of shared clonotypes between healthy human individuals. Libraries were prepared by immunoSEQ multiplex PCR; TCRdb keeps only in-frame clonotypes and omits some of them. Seen here are around 2,000,000 clones, 93% observed once, and the top ten hold about 1.8%. Terminally differentiated effector memory CD45RA+ cells were excluded from the naive CD8 cells, which were CD45RO-negative and positively selected for CCR7. Sequencing was performed on naive CD8+ T cells from PBMCs. These receptors originate from a man in his late teens or twenties in good health. Some clones in this sample may be carry-over from other donors' samples.

This clone was observed once. V and J are TRBV25-1 and TRBJ1-2, with D maybe TRBD1 (6 bases). The CDR3 covers 14 residues. From germline, CDR1 is MGHDK and CDR2 SYGVNS. V lost 1 base and J 3 bases, leaving 9 bases between the germline ends. CDR3 coding DNA: TGTGCCAGCAGTGAATTCGAGGGGGACTATGGCTACACCTTC. It encodes CASSEFEGDYGYTF.

The table lists this clone with a count of one. The V and J genes are TRBV9 and TRBJ2-1, with 11 bases identical to TRBD2. The CDR3 covers 17 residues. Germline assignment: CDR1 SGDLS and CDR2 YYNGEE. Unmatched junction bases numbered 10, after V lost 0 bases and J lost 8 bases. This CDR3 is CASSVDQLAGGVDEQFF. The CDR3 DNA reads as TGTGCCAGCAGCGTAGATCAATTAGCGGGAGGGGTCGATGAGCAGTTCTTC. Variable domain in full (rest from reference TRBV9 and TRBJ2-1): DSGVTQTPKHLITATGQRVTLRCSPRSGDLSVYWYQQSLDQGLQFLIQYYNGEERAKGNILERFSAQQFPDLHSELNLSSLELGDSALYFCASSVDQLAGGVDEQFFGPGTRLTVL.

The rearrangement joins TRBV6-4 to TRBJ2-1; D is unclear. The germline V gene encodes CDR1 MRHNA and CDR2 SNTAGT. The CDR3 has 12 residues. Trimming took 6 bases from V and 7 from J, leaving 10 bases between them. CDR3 loop: CASRDSWNEQFF. The CDR3, as DNA: TGTGCCAGCAGGGATAGCTGGAATGAGCAGTTCTTC.

The chain carries TRBV13 and TRBJ2-2, with D perhaps TRBD2 (6 bases). The V and J ends lost 5 bases and 6 bases respectively, with 10 bases between them. This CDR3 contains 13 residues. Germline CDR1 and CDR2: PRHDT and FYEKMQ (reference sequence). The CDR3 sequence is CASSTGLPGELFF. Here the CDR3 DNA reads TGTGCCAGCAGCACCGGACTACCCGGGGAGCTGTTTTTT.

This clone has just one count. The chain recombines TRBV6-5 with TRBJ2-3, with D unclear. The V gene lost 6 bases and the J gene lost 0 bases, with 7 bases spanning the gap. Per germline, CDR1 MNHEY and CDR2 SVGAGI. CDR3 length: 13 residues. The CDR3 bases are TGTGCCAGCAGCATAGACAGCACAGATACGCAGTATTTT. Its translation is CASSIDSTDTQYF.

The rearrangement joins TRBV27 to TRBJ1-5; D gene ambiguous. Looked up from germline, CDR1 is MNHEY and CDR2 is SMNVEV (reference sequence). V was shortened by 0 bases and J by 0 bases, with 6 bases between the two germline ends. The CDR3 loop spans 15 amino acids. CDR3: CASSLSPFSNQPQHF. The CDR3 bases are TGTGCCAGCAGTTTATCACCGTTTAGCAATCAGCCCCAGCATTTT.

This chain links TRBV27 with TRBJ1-5; D call uncertain. CDR3 length: 15 residues. Germline CDR1 is MNHEY and CDR2 is SMNVEV (reference sequence). V was pared by 4 bases and J by 3 bases, with 13 bases between. The CDR3 DNA sequence: TGTGCCAGCAGTTGGTCCCCTTTATCCAATCAGCCCCAGCATTTT. It codes for CASSWSPLSNQPQHF.

This clone was found once. This chain joins TRBV27 and TRBJ2-5; D is ambiguous. Near its end, the DNA agrees better with TRBJ2-7, so the J call may be wrong. This CDR3 region has 13 residues. Germline CDR1 and CDR2: MNHEY and SMNVEV (reference sequence). This CDR3 is CASSLRQNYEQYF. In DNA form, the CDR3 reads TGTGCCAGCAGTTTACGTCAGAACTACGAGCAGTACTTC.

The CDR3 is CASSKLLARSYEQYF. The CDR3 DNA sequence: TGTGCCAGCAGCAAGCTACTAGCGAGATCCTACGAGCAGTACTTC. The V and J genes are TRBV7-2 and TRBJ2-7, with TRBD2 matching 7 bases. CDR1 SGHTA and CDR2 FQGNSA come from the germline V gene. There are 15 residues in the CDR3. V gave up 5 bases and J gave up 1 base; unmatched junction bases: 8.

The gene calls are TRBV9 and TRBJ2-5; tentatively, D is TRBD1 or TRBD2 (5 bases each). The CDR3 is made up of 18 amino acids. V was trimmed by 1 base and J by 2 bases, leaving 21 bases between them. Germline V lookup: CDR1 SGDLS, CDR2 YYNGEE. The CDR3 loop is CASSVRPDKRGPQETQYF. In nucleotides, the CDR3 is TGTGCCAGCAGCGTAAGGCCCGATAAAAGGGGACCACAAGAGACCCAGTACTTC. The entire variable domain, with the rest obtained from reference TRBV9 and TRBJ2-5, is as follows: DSGVTQTPKHLITATGQRVTLRCSPRSGDLSVYWYQQSLDQGLQFLIQYYNGEERAKGNILERFSAQQFPDLHSELNLSSLELGDSALYFCASSVRPDKRGPQETQYFGPGTRLLVL.

The chain links TRBV2 to TRBJ2-7; no firm D call. Trimming took 3 bases from V and 2 from J, leaving 17 bases between them. Germline CDR1 is SNHLY and CDR2 is FYNNEI. The CDR3 consists of 16 residues. The CDR3 coding sequence is TGTGCCAGCAGTGACCCGGACGGCCTCCGGCCCTACGAGCAGTACTTC. This sequence encodes CASSDPDGLRPYEQYF.

The V gene is TRBV27, the J gene TRBJ2-7; D is tentatively TRBD1 or TRBD2 (5 bases each). Trimming shortened V by 3 bases and J by 0 bases, and 12 bases separated the two germline ends. The CDR3 length is 15 residues. Germline-derived CDR1 and CDR2 are MNHEY and SMNVEV (reference sequence). CDR3 nucleotide sequence: TGTGCCAGCAGTTTCGCCGTGAGGGGCTCCTACGAGCAGTACTTC. This sequence encodes CASSFAVRGSYEQYF.